This T cell receptor (beta chain) was recorded in a study of blood T cell repertoires in COVID-19. Study-level background: Whether acute or convalescent, the COVID-19 samples came from the United States, Italy and Spain. PBMCs, B-cell-depleted T cells, or T cells were the source of the cDNA or gDNA that made up the material.

CDR1 and CDR2 from the germline V gene are SGHAT and FQDESV (reference sequence). CDR3 length: 15 residues. The trim removed 5 bases at V and 6 bases at J, leaving 9 bases unmatched. In the authors' methods: Reference gene primer amplification yielded estimated nucleated cell counts. Clones were read by immunoSEQ multiplex PCR, and TCRdb kept only the in-frame ones, dropping some. V and J calls and clone size are copied from that table; D and trimming were computed from the DNA. The table records around 99,000 clones, roughly 90% of them present only once. This sequence was found in a man aged 35 to 55 with active or convalescent COVID-19. The genes are TRBV11-1 and TRBJ2-3; 9 bases line up with TRBD1. The sequenced sample was peripheral blood. CDR3 DNA sequence: TGTGCCAGCAGCAAGTGGACAGGGGATTTGGATACGCAGTATTTT. Translation gives CASSKWTGDLDTQYF.